Given below is one TCR beta chain in context. In the original analysis: The assay estimated nucleated cells by amplifying reference gene primers. This table comes from immunoSEQ multiplex PCR, and its TCRdb copy is limited to in-frame clones, with some not included. V and J calls and clone size are those listed in that table; D and trimming were worked out from the DNA. The sample shows tens of thousands of clones, 84% of them seen only once. The data were taken from a study of blood T cell repertoires in COVID-19. Turning to the study itself: Material from acute and convalescent COVID-19 was sourced from the United States, Italy and Spain. T cells, B-cell-depleted T cells, or PBMCs supplied cDNA or gDNA.

J gave up 3 bases and V 0 bases, and 3 bases lay outside the gene matches. From germline, CDR1 is SGHRS and CDR2 YFSETQ. This CDR3 has 16 residues. V usage is TRBV5-1 and J usage is TRBJ2-2, with 9 bases fitting TRBD2. Sequenced sample: peripheral blood. The TCR comes from a human donor in a cohort sampled during active COVID-19. The chain's CDR3 is CASSLGLAVDTGELFF. For the CDR3, the DNA is TGCGCCAGCAGCTTGGGACTAGCGGTAGACACCGGGGAGCTGTTTTTT. Filled out from reference TRBV5-1 and TRBJ2-2, the complete variable domain reads KAGVTQTPRYLIKTRGQQVTLSCSPISGHRSVSWYQQTPGQGLQFLFEYFSETQRNKGNFPGRFSGRQFSNSRSEMNVSTLELGDSALYLCASSLGLAVDTGELFFGEGSRLTVL.